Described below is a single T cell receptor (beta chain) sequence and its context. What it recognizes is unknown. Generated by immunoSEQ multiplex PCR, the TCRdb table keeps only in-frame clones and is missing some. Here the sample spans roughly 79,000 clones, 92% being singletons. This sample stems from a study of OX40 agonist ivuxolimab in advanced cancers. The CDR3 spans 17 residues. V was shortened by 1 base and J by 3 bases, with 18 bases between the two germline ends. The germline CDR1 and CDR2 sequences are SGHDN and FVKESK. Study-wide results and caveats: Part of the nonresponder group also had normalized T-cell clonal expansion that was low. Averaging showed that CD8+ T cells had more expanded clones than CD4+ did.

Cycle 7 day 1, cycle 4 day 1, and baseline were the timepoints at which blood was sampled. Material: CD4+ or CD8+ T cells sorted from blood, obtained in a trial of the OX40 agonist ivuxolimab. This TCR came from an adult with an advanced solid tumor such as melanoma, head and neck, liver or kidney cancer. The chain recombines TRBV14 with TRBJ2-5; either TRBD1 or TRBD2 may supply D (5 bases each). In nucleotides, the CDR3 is TGTGCCAGCAGCCAAGCGGCAGGGACCCCACTAAAAGAGACCCAGTACTTC. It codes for CASSQAAGTPLKETQYF.